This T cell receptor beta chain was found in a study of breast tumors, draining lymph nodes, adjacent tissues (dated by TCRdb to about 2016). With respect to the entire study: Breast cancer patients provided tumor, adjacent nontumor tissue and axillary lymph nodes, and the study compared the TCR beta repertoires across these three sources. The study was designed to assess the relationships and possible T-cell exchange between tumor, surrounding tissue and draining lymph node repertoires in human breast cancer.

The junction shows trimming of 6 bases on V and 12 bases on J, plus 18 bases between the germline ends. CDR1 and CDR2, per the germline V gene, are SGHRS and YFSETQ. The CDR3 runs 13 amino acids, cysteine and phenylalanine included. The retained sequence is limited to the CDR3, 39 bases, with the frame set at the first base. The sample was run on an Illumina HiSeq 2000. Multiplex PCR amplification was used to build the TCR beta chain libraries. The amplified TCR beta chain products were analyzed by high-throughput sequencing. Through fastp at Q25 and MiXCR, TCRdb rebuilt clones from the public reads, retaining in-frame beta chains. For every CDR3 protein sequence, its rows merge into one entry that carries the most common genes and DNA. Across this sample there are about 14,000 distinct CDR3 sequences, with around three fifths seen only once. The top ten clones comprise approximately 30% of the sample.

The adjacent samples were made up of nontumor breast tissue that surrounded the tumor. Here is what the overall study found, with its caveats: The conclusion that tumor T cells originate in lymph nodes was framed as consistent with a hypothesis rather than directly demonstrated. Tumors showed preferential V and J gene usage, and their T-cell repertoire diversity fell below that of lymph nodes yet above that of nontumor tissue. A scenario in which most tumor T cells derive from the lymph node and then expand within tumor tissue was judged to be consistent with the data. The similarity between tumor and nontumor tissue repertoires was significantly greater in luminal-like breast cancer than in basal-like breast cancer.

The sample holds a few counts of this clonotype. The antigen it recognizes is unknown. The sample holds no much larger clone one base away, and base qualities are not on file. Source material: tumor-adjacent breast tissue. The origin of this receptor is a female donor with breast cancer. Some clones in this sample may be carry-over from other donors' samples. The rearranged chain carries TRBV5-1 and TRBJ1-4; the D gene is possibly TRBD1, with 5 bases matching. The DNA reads TGCGCCAGCAATACGGGGACGGAAGAAGAACTGTTTTTT. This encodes CASNTGTEEELFF.